Presented here are 25 T cell receptor beta chains from one specimen sequenced in a study of shared clonotypes between healthy human individuals. Using immunoSEQ multiplex PCR, the repertoire was profiled, and TCRdb retains in-frame clones only, with some absent. This repertoire shows about 2.3 million clones, under 95% found once; its top ten account for roughly 0.34%. What was sequenced was naive CD4+ T cells from PBMCs. The sample's subset: CD45RA+ positively selected. These receptor sequences come from a man younger than 35 in good health. Some clones in this sample may be carry-over from other donors' samples.

V and J are TRBV7-2 and TRBJ1-5, with no clear D. Trimming removed 2 bases from V and 3 bases from J, with 5 bases in between. Per germline, CDR1 SGHTA and CDR2 FQGNSA. This CDR3 has 13 residues. CDR3 in DNA: TGTGCCAGCAGCTTAAGTGTCAATCAGCCCCAGCATTTT. It specifies CASSLSVNQPQHF.

The chain joins TRBV5-1 to TRBJ1-1; D remains ambiguous. Trimming removed 1 base from V and 1 base from J, with 11 bases in between. The germline CDR1 and CDR2 sequences are SGHRS and YFSETQ. The CDR3 extends over 15 amino acids. CDR3 in DNA: TGCGCCAGCAGCTTGACGTCAACACAGAACACTGAAGCTTTCTTT. As protein: CASSLTSTQNTEAFF.

The gene calls are TRBV11-2 and TRBJ2-7; 7 bases agree with TRBD1. J gave up 4 bases and V 5 bases, and 11 bases lay outside the gene matches. The V gene's germline CDR1 is SGHAT and CDR2 FQNNGV. The CDR3 totals 15 residues. Written as DNA, the CDR3 is TGTGCCAGCAGCGGCCTCCGGGACAGAGAGTACGAGCAGTACTTC. Translated, it gives CASSGLRDREYEQYF.

The CDR3 region has the DNA TGTGCCAGCTCACCCCCTGGGGGGACGGAGCAGTACTTC. Its translation is CASSPPGGTEQYF. V usage is TRBV18 and J usage is TRBJ2-7; D perhaps matches TRBD2 (6 bases). The CDR3 contains 13 residues. The V gene lost 3 bases and the J gene lost 7 bases, with 13 bases spanning the gap. The germline gives CDR1 KGHSH, CDR2 LQKENI.

DNA for the CDR3: TGTGCCAGCAGCTCGCGGGACGGAGGACTGTCCTACAATGAGCAGTTCTTC. Translating gives CASSSRDGGLSYNEQFF. This chain connects TRBV7-9 to TRBJ2-1; tentatively, D is TRBD2 (6 bases). The CDR3 runs 17 residues. With 4 bases removed from V and 1 base from J, the gap between germline ends came to 17 bases. Germline CDR1 SEHNR, CDR2 FQNEAQ (reference sequence).

The chain couples TRBV15 to TRBJ1-1; D is unclear. V was cut by 6 bases and J by 0 bases, with 14 bases left in between. This CDR3 comprises 15 residues. The V gene's germline CDR1 is LNHNV and CDR2 YYDKDF (reference sequence). The CDR3 coding sequence is TGTGCCACCAGATTGCGAACAGTCATGAACACTGAAGCTTTCTTT. Translation gives CATRLRTVMNTEAFF.

In this sample, this clone turned up once. The genes are TRBV5-1 and TRBJ2-3, with 7 nucleotides matching TRBD2. The length of the CDR3 is 16 residues. Germline trimming cut 5 bases from V and 8 bases from J; bases unmatched to any gene: 17. Germline CDR1 SGHRS, CDR2 YFSETQ. The CDR3 nucleotides read TGCGCCAGCAGTACCGGGACTACAGTTGGTGTGCGTACGCAGTATTTT. Its protein is CASSTGTTVGVRTQYF.

V usage is TRBV5-6 and J usage is TRBJ1-1; 7 nucleotides align to TRBD1. The CDR3 is 16 residues long. Germline-derived CDR1 and CDR2 are SGHDT and YYEEEE. With V trimmed by 3 bases and J by 3 bases, 11 bases remained unmatched. CDR3 DNA: TGTGCCAGCAGCTATTGGACGGGACAGCTTTACACTGAAGCTTTCTTT. Its translation: CASSYWTGQLYTEAFF. Complete variable domain (other parts from reference TRBV5-6 and TRBJ1-1): DAGVTQSPTHLIKTRGQQVTLRCSPKSGHDTVSWYQQALGQGPQFIFQYYEEEERQRGNFPDRFSGHQFPNYSSELNVNALLLGDSALYLCASSYWTGQLYTEAFFGQGTRLTVV.

V usage is TRBV7-2 and J usage is TRBJ1-2; 9 bases agree with TRBD1. The CDR3 length is 13 residues. With V trimmed by 7 bases and J by 3 bases, 3 bases remained unmatched. Germline values: CDR1 SGHTA, CDR2 FQGNSA. The CDR3 is CASNRGRDYGYTF. CDR3 DNA: TGTGCCAGCAACAGGGGGCGAGACTATGGCTACACCTTC.

V is TRBV27 and J is TRBJ2-1; D is undetermined. Trimming shortened V by 3 bases and J by 5 bases, and 8 bases separated the two germline ends. The CDR3 runs 13 residues. Germline lookup yields CDR1 MNHEY and CDR2 SMNVEV (reference sequence). CDR3 amino acids: CASSFRKNNEQFF. The CDR3 DNA sequence: TGTGCCAGCAGTTTTCGAAAAAACAATGAGCAGTTCTTC.

Remarks on this clone: Different DNA sequences within this sample yield the same CDR3. This chain uses TRBV5-4 with TRBJ2-3, with 7 positions matching TRBD2. Germline V gene sequence: CDR1 SGHNT, CDR2 YYREEE (reference sequence). The V and J ends lost 4 bases and 0 bases, in that order; junction bases with no gene match: 2. This CDR3 comprises 14 residues. CDR3 DNA: TGTGCCAGCAGCCCTAGCGGAAGCACAGATACGCAGTATTTT. Amino acids: CASSPSGSTDTQYF. Full variable domain (remainder filled in from reference TRBV5-4 and TRBJ2-3): ETGVTQSPTHLIKTRGQQVTLRCSSQSGHNTVSWYQQALGQGPQFIFQYYREEENGRGNFPPRFSGLQFPNYSSELNVNALELDDSALYLCASSPSGSTDTQYFGPGTRLTVL.

The chain recombines TRBV2 with TRBJ2-3; TRBD2 agrees at 13 bases. Germline trimming cut 5 bases from V and 6 bases from J; bases unmatched to any gene: 5. Germline V CDR1 and CDR2: SNHLY, FYNNEI. The CDR3 consists of 15 residues. The CDR3 spells CASSSGTSGTDTQYF. The CDR3 coding sequence is TGTGCCAGCAGTTCCGGGACTAGCGGGACCGATACGCAGTATTTT.

This sequence joins TRBV6-5 and TRBJ2-7; D might be TRBD1 (6 bases). CDR1 is MNHEY and CDR2 is SVGAGI in the germline V gene. V was trimmed by 3 bases and J by 5 bases, leaving 11 bases between them. This CDR3 has 13 residues. Here the CDR3 reads CASSYKGVDEQYF. The CDR3 nucleotides are TGTGCCAGCAGTTATAAGGGGGTGGACGAGCAGTACTTC.

The rearrangement uses TRBV2 and TRBJ2-1, with D unresolved. There are 12 residues in the CDR3. Looked up from germline, CDR1 is SNHLY and CDR2 is FYNNEI. The V gene lost 7 bases and the J gene lost 10 bases, with 14 bases spanning the gap. The CDR3: CASTVQVEEQFF. The CDR3 DNA reads TGTGCCAGCACAGTCCAAGTAGAGGAGCAGTTCTTC.

The chain joins TRBV4-1 to TRBJ2-5, with D possibly matching TRBD2 (5 bases). CDR1 is MGHRA and CDR2 is YSYEKL in the germline V gene. CDR3 length: 18 amino acids. V was pared by 0 bases and J by 4 bases, with 21 bases between. The CDR3 loop reads CASSQDLLALTRGETQYF. The DNA of the CDR3 is TGCGCCAGCAGCCAAGACTTGCTCGCCCTAACCCGGGGAGAGACCCAGTACTTC.

This chain joins TRBV16 and TRBJ2-7; D is unclear. From germline, CDR1 is KGHSY and CDR2 FQNENV. CDR3 length equals 15 residues. V lost 4 bases, J lost 1 base, and 14 bases lay in between. The DNA of the CDR3 is TGTGCCAGCAGCCGCGCGCGGTCGGCGTCCTACGAGCAGTACTTC. Its translation: CASSRARSASYEQYF.

The chain combines TRBV10-1 with TRBJ2-1; D ambiguous. V dropped 6 bases and J dropped 9 bases, with 12 bases sitting between them. From germline, CDR1 is WNHNN and CDR2 SYGVQD (reference sequence). The CDR3 runs 12 residues. The CDR3 here is CASSPTMGEQFF. The CDR3 bases are TGCGCCAGCAGCCCTACGATGGGTGAGCAGTTCTTC.

The CDR3 spells CASSKSSRDYTEAFF. The CDR3 coding sequence is TGTGCCAGCAGCAAAAGCAGTAGAGATTACACTGAAGCTTTCTTT. The chain employs TRBV7-2 and TRBJ1-1, with D uncertain. The CDR3 consists of 15 residues. Trimming took off 5 bases at V and 3 bases at J, with 16 bases between the two ends. Germline CDR1 is SGHTA and CDR2 is FQGNSA. Looking up the rest from reference TRBV7-2 and TRBJ1-1 gives the full variable domain: GAGVSQSPSNKVTEKGKDVELRCDPISGHTALYWYRQSLGQGLEFLIYFQGNSAPDKSGLPSDRFSAERTGGSVSTLTIQRTQQEDSAVYLCASSKSSRDYTEAFFGQGTRLTVV.

The V call is TRBV6-6, the J call TRBJ1-2; possible D gene TRBD1, 6 bases. V was pared by 0 bases and J by 4 bases, with 12 bases between. CDR3 length equals 15 residues. Germline V gives CDR1 MNHNY, CDR2 SVGAGI (reference sequence). The CDR3 DNA is TGTGCCAGCAGTTACTCGAACGAGGGGGGCTATGGCTACACCTTC. Amino acid sequence: CASSYSNEGGYGYTF.

The rearrangement links TRBV5-1 to TRBJ2-2; 7 bases align to TRBD1. The CDR3 has 14 amino acids. V dropped 5 bases and J dropped 7; count of bases not matched to a gene: 8. Looked up from germline, CDR1 is SGHRS and CDR2 is YFSETQ. CDR3 loop: CASRGTVGNGELFF. The CDR3 DNA reads as TGCGCCAGCAGGGGGACAGTCGGAAACGGGGAGCTGTTTTTT.

The J gene is TRBJ2-1, the V gene TRBV7-8, with 7 bases identical to TRBD2. CDR1 and CDR2 (germline): SGHVS, FQNEAQ. CDR3 length: 13 amino acids. The junction had 5 bases not matched to a gene; V was cut back by 4 bases and J by 8 bases. The CDR3 coding sequence is TGTGCCAGCAGCTCCCCCCGGGGGGATGAGCAGTTCTTC. Protein: CASSSPRGDEQFF.

The chain uses TRBV5-8 and TRBJ2-5, with 7 bases that match TRBD2. The CDR3 runs 16 residues. Trimming took 1 base from V and 5 from J; bases not matched to a gene: 11. CDR1 and CDR2 from the germline V gene are SGHTS and YDEGEE. The CDR3 coding sequence is TGTGCCAGCAGCTTGAAGGCGGGAGTGGGATCGGAGACCCAGTACTTC. This encodes CASSLKAGVGSETQYF.

The gene calls are TRBV30 and TRBJ2-7; maybe TRBD1 (5 bases). Germline values: CDR1 GTSNPN, CDR2 SVGIG (reference sequence). V was clipped by 3 bases and J by 3 bases, with 21 bases between them. The CDR3 consists of 16 residues. The CDR3 DNA reads as TGTGCCTGGAGGGCCAGGGTCGTTCTCCCCCTCTACGAGCAGTACTTC. This gives the protein CAWRARVVLPLYEQYF.

This clone showed up just once. The gene calls are TRBV27 and TRBJ1-5; 7 nucleotides align to TRBD1. The CDR3 sequence is 17 residues long. Germline CDR1 reads MNHEY; CDR2 reads SMNVEV (reference sequence). J was trimmed by 4 bases and V by 4 bases; bases with no gene match: 13. CDR3 in DNA: TGTGCCAGCAGTTCACTAGAAAGGAGACAGGGAAATCAGCCCCAGCATTTT. Its translation: CASSSLERRQGNQPQHF.

Worth noting for this clone: This sample includes further DNA sequences coding for the same CDR3. The V and J genes are TRBV7-9 and TRBJ2-5; TRBD1 matches 7 bases. The CDR3 runs 12 residues. Trimming cost V 3 bases and J 5 bases; bases outside gene matches: 0. Germline V gene data show CDR1 as SEHNR and CDR2 as FQNEAQ (reference sequence). CDR3: CASSLDRETQYF. The CDR3 bases are TGTGCCAGCAGCTTGGACAGGGAGACCCAGTACTTC. The full variable domain, completed using reference TRBV7-9 and TRBJ2-5, is DTGVSQNPRHKITKRGQNVTFRCDPISEHNRLYWYRQTLGQGPEFLTYFQNEAQLEKSRLLSDRFSAERPKGSFSTLEIQRTEQGDSAMYLCASSLDRETQYFGPGTRLLVL.